This TCR beta chain derives from a study of Ad26.COV2.S vaccination and SARS-CoV-2 variants. The germline V and J ends were trimmed by 0 bases and 10 bases, with 10 bases remaining between them. The V gene's germline CDR1 is SGHTA and CDR2 FQGTGA. The CDR3 consists of 13 residues. Treatment noted: 15 to 20 received Ad26.COV2.S at low or high dose, single or two shots; about five received placebo; per-sample allocation not given. Day 63 following the first vaccine or placebo injection was when the samples were taken. Using immunoSEQ multiplex PCR, the repertoire was profiled, and TCRdb retains in-frame clones only, with some absent. The data hold fewer than 600,000 clones, with 70% to 90% observed a single time. The sample holds one count of this clone.

The clonotype originates from a person between 18 and 65 years old who received the Ad26.COV2.S COVID-19 vaccine or a placebo. The chain has TRBV7-3 and TRBJ2-1, with D possibly matching TRBD2 (5 bases). Material: peripheral blood, obtained in a trial of Ad26.COV2.S vaccine versus placebo. The CDR3 bases are TGTGCCAGCAGCTTAACTGTCGGGATGGAGCAGTTCTTC. It yields the protein CASSLTVGMEQFF.